A selection of T cell receptor beta chains follows, all from one sample in a study of blood T cell repertoires in COVID-19. The protocol was immunoSEQ multiplex PCR, while the TCRdb copy is restricted to in-frame clones and leaves out a portion. The profile covers over 100,000 clones, with more than 85% appearing a single time and approximately 4.3% taken by the ten largest. The sequenced material came from peripheral blood. The receptors come from a man aged 60 to 69 with COVID-19, enrolled during active disease. Each CDR3 is given with its conserved first and last residue. Each record gives: D gene, clone size, J gene, V gene, CDR3 DNA, CDR3 protein. The D gene is left open where the match is weak. Where a row states a size, it is once, few, many or the class of an expanded clone; other rows omit it.

>TRBD1|-|TRBJ2-7|TRBV7-2
TGTGCCAGCAGCTTAAAGGGACAGCGGACTCTCTACGAGCAGTACTTC
CASSLKGQRTLYEQYF
>-|-|TRBJ1-5|TRBV18
TGTGCCAGCTCACCACGGGAGGGGCGGGGGCCCCAGCATTTT
CASSPREGRGPQHF
>-|once|TRBJ2-7|TRBV6-5
TGTGCCAGCAGTTACTCGAACGCAGTATACGAGCAGTACTTC
CASSYSNAVYEQYF
>-|-|TRBJ1-2|TRBV5-1
TGCGCCAGCAGTTTTGACAGGTCATATGGCTACACCTTC
CASSFDRSYGYTF
>-|-|TRBJ2-3|TRBV12-3/TRBV12-4
TGTGCCAGCAGTTTGGCGGGTTCGTCTACGCAGTATTTT
CASSLAGSSTQYF
>TRBD1|-|TRBJ1-2|TRBV14
TGTGCCAGCAGCCAAGAACAGGGGGCTAACTATGGCTACACCTTC
CASSQEQGANYGYTF
>TRBD2|-|TRBJ2-5|TRBV29-1
TGCAGCGTTTCCCCGACTAGCGAGGAGACCCAGTACTTC
CSVSPTSEETQYF
>TRBD1|-|TRBJ1-3|TRBV6-5
TGTGCCAGCAGACAGGGGTTGCGGAACACCATATATTTT
CASRQGLRNTIYF
>TRBD2|-|TRBJ2-3|TRBV5-1
TGCGCCAGCAGCTTGTACGGGGGGAGCTCGAGCACAGATACGCAGTATTTT
CASSLYGGSSSTDTQYF
>-|-|TRBJ1-1|TRBV6-2/TRBV6-3
TGTGCCAGCAGTCAGGTACCCCTACATCGAGCTTTCTTT
CASSQVPLHRAFF
>TRBD1|-|TRBJ2-7|TRBV9
TGTGCCAGCAGCGTAGCGGGACAGGGGGCCCCCTACGAGCAGTACTTC
CASSVAGQGAPYEQYF
>TRBD1|-|TRBJ2-7|TRBV6-2/TRBV6-3
TGTGCCAGCAGTTACTCCTTTGGACAGGAGTCTTCCTACGAGCAGTACTTC
CASSYSFGQESSYEQYF
>-|-|TRBJ1-2|TRBV10-3
TGTGCCTCCCAAGGAGGGGTGAATGGCTACACCTTC
CASQGGVNGYTF
>TRBD2|-|TRBJ2-2|TRBV3-1/TRBV3-2
TGTGCCAGCAGCCGGGGGGGAACCGGGGAGCTGTTTTTT
CASSRGGTGELFF
>TRBD1|-|TRBJ1-6|TRBV7-9
TGTGCCAGCAGCTTAGAGGGACAGGGAAATTCACCCCTCCACTTT
CASSLEGQGNSPLHF
>-|-|TRBJ1-5|TRBV10-3
TGTGCCATCAGAGAGCAGGGAAATCAGCCCCAGCATTTT
CAIREQGNQPQHF
>TRBD1|-|TRBJ1-1|TRBV9
TGTGCCAGCAGCAGCAGGGGGCGGGGTGAAGCTTTCTTT
CASSSRGRGEAFF
>-|-|TRBJ2-7|TRBV6-5
TGTGCCAGCAGTTACTCGTGGAGCGGATCCTACGAGCAGTACTTC
CASSYSWSGSYEQYF
>-|-|TRBJ2-2|TRBV19
TGTGCCAGTAGGGCAGGAATCGCGAACACCGGGGAGCTGTTTTTT
CASRAGIANTGELFF
>-|once|TRBJ1-3|TRBV7-9
TGTGCCAGCAGCTTACAGGGGTTGGGGCGCTCTGGAAACACCATATATTTT
CASSLQGLGRSGNTIYF
>-|-|TRBJ2-3|TRBV5-4
TGTGCCAGCAGCTTGCGGGGGAGCACAGATACGCAGTATTTT
CASSLRGSTDTQYF
>-|once|TRBJ1-1|TRBV5-6
TGTGCCAGCAGCTTGCCCCAGGGGACTGAAGCTTTCTTT
CASSLPQGTEAFF
>TRBD1|-|TRBJ1-4|TRBV13
TGTGCCAGCAGCGGGACAGGGTTAGCTAATGAAAAACTGTTTTTT
CASSGTGLANEKLFF